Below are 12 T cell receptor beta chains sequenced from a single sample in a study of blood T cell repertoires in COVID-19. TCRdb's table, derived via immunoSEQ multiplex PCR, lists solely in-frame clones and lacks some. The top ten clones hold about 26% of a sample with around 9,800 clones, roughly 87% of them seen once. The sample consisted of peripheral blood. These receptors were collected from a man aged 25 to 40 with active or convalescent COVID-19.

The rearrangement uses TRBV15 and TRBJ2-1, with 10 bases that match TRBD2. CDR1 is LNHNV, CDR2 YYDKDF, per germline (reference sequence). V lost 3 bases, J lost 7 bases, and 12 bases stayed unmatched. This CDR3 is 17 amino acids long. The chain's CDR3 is CATSRERAGGPVNEQFF. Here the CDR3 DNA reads TGTGCCACCAGCAGGGAGAGAGCGGGGGGGCCGGTAAATGAGCAGTTCTTC.

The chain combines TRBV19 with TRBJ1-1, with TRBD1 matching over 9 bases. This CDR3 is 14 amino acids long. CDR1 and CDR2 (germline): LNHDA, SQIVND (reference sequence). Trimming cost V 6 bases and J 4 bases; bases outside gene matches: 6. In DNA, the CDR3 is TGTGCCAGTAGGGGACAGGGCGGGAGCACTGAAGCTTTCTTT. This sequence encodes CASRGQGGSTEAFF. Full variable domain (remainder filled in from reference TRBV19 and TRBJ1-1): DGGITQSPKYLFRKEGQNVTLSCEQNLNHDAMYWYRQDPGQGLRLIYYSQIVNDFQKGDIAEGYSVSREKKESFPLTVTSAQKNPTAFYLCASRGQGGSTEAFFGQGTRLTVV.

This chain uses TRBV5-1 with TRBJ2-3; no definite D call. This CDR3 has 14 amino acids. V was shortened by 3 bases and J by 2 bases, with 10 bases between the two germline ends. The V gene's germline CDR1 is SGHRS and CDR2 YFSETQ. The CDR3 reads CASSSPTNTDTQYF. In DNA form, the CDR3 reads TGCGCCAGCAGCTCCCCTACTAACACAGATACGCAGTATTTT. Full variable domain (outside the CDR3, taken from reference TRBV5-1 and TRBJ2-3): KAGVTQTPRYLIKTRGQQVTLSCSPISGHRSVSWYQQTPGQGLQFLFEYFSETQRNKGNFPGRFSGRQFSNSRSEMNVSTLELGDSALYLCASSSPTNTDTQYFGPGTRLTVL.

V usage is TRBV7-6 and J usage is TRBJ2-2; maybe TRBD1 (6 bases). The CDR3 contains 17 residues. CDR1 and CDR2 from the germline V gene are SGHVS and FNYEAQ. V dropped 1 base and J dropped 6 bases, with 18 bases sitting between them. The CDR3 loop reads CASSLGAQGRYAGELFF. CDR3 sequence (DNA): TGTGCCAGCAGCTTAGGTGCTCAGGGGCGTTACGCCGGGGAGCTGTTTTTT.

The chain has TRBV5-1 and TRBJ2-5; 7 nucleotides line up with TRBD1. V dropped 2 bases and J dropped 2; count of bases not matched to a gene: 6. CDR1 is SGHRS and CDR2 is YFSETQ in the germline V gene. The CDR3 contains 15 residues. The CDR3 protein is CASSFSPGQQETQYF. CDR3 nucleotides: TGCGCCAGCAGCTTTTCGCCGGGACAGCAAGAGACCCAGTACTTC.

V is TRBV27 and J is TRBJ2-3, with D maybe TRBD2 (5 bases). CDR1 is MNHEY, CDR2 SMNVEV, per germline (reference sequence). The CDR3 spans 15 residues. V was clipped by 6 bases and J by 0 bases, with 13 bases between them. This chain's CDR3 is CASSGGRPSTDTQYF. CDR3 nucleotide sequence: TGTGCCAGCAGCGGAGGTAGGCCTAGCACAGATACGCAGTATTTT.

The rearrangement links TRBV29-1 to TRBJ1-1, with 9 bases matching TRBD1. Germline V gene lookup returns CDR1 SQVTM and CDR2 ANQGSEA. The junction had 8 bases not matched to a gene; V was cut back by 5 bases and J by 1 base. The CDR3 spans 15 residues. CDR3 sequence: CSVIRQGGSNTEAFF. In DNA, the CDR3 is TGCAGCGTTATTAGACAGGGGGGGTCGAACACTGAAGCTTTCTTT.

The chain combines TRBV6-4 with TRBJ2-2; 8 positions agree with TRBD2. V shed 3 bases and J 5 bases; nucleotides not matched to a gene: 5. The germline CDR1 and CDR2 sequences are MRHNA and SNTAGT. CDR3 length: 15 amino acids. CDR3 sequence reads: CASSESGGETGELFF. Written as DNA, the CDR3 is TGTGCCAGCAGTGAAAGCGGGGGAGAGACCGGGGAGCTGTTTTTT.

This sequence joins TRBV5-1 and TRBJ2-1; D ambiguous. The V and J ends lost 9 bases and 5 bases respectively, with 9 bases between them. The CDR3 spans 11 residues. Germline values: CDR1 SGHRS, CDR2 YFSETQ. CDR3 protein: CAIANDNEQFF. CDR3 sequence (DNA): TGCGCCATCGCGAACGACAATGAGCAGTTCTTC.

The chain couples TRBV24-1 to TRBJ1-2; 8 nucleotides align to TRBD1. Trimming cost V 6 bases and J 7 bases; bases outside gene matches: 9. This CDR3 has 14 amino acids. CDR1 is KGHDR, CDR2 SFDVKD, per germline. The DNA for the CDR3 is TGTGCCACCAGTCCCGCGACAGGGGTAGGTGGCTACACCTTC. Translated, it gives CATSPATGVGGYTF.

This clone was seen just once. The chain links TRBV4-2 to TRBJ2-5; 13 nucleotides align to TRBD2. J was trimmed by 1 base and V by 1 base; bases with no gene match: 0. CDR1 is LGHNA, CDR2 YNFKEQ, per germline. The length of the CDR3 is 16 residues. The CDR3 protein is CASSQGLAGGQETQYF. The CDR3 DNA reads TGTGCCAGCAGCCAAGGACTAGCGGGGGGCCAAGAGACCCAGTACTTC.

CDR3 nucleotides: TGTGCCAGCAGCCCGGGACAAATCGCGAACACCGGGGAGCTGTTTTTT. This gives the protein CASSPGQIANTGELFF. This rearrangement joins TRBV11-3 to TRBJ2-2; a weak D match, TRBD1 (6 bases). Germline assignment: CDR1 SGHNT and CDR2 YENEEA. The V end was cut by 5 bases, the J end by 0 bases, with 13 bases between. The CDR3 sequence is 16 residues long.